These T cell receptor beta chains were read from a single sample in a study of response to subunit inactivated influenza vaccine. MiXCR, run by TCRdb on the RT-PCR reads, gives a single entry per CDR3 protein. Of 600,000 to 850,000 distinct CDR3 sequences in the sample, 11% to 15% are singletons; the top ten hold less than 9%. This specimen consisted of PBMCs from blood, obtained approximately 15 days before vaccination. Source of these receptors: a man aged 45 to 65 who received an inactivated influenza vaccine. Both conserved end residues are part of each CDR3. D genes are given only for firm matches. Where a row states a size, it is once, few, many or the class of an expanded clone; other rows omit it.

length,D,size,J,V,CDR3,DNA
16,TRBD2,-,TRBJ2-5,TRBV6-1,CASRRGLAGGQETQYF,TGTGCCAGCAGACGAGGACTAGCGGGGGGGCAAGAGACCCAGTACTTC
12,-,few,TRBJ1-2,TRBV6-5,CASRGWGYGYTF,TGTGCCAGCAGGGGCTGGGGCTATGGCTACACCTTC
11,-,-,TRBJ1-2,TRBV28,CASSGGRGYTF,TGTGCCAGCAGTGGGGGCAGAGGCTACACCTTC
15,TRBD1,-,TRBJ1-5,TRBV20-1,CSASGTAYSNQPQHF,TGCAGTGCTAGCGGGACAGCTTATAGCAATCAGCCCCAGCATTTT
18,TRBD1,few,TRBJ2-3,TRBV10-3,CAISGRDRGGSRTDTQYF,TGTGCCATCAGTGGGAGGGACAGGGGAGGATCACGAACAGATACGCAGTATTTT
14,-,many,TRBJ2-4,TRBV5-1,CASSEGSSRNIQYF,TGCGCCAGCAGCGAAGGCTCGTCGCGGAACATTCAGTACTTC
13,-,many,TRBJ1-5,TRBV27,CASSIDSNQPQHF,TGTGCCAGCAGTATTGATAGCAATCAGCCCCAGCATTTT
16,-,few,TRBJ2-6,TRBV18,CASSPPKGSGANVLTF,TGTGCCAGCTCACCACCGAAGGGCTCCGGGGCCAACGTCCTGACTTTC
15,-,-,TRBJ1-5,TRBV6-1,CASRRQGLGNQPQHF,TGTGCCAGCAGGCGGCAGGGACTCGGCAATCAGCCCCAGCATTTT
13,-,few,TRBJ2-7,TRBV6-2/TRBV6-3,CASRQGPGYEQYF,TGTGCCAGCAGACAGGGTCCTGGGTACGAGCAGTACTTC
15,-,-,TRBJ2-7,TRBV11-2,CASSLDWTESYEQYF,TGTGCCAGCAGTCTCGATTGGACGGAATCCTACGAGCAGTACTTC
16,TRBD2,-,TRBJ2-3,TRBV5-1,CASSLGLADTIDTQYF,TGCGCCAGCAGCTTGGGGCTAGCGGATACTATAGATACGCAGTATTTT
18,-,few,TRBJ2-5,TRBV21-1,CASSNGYRTGDIQETQYF,TGTGCCAGCAGCAACGGATATAGGACAGGGGACATACAAGAGACCCAGTACTTC
16,TRBD2,-,TRBJ2-5,TRBV11-2,CASSLLAGGPQETQYF,TGTGCCAGCAGCCTCCTAGCGGGGGGGCCCCAAGAGACCCAGTACTTC
13,-,-,TRBJ2-1,TRBV28,CASNPTGYNEQFF,TGTGCCAGCAATCCGACCGGTTACAATGAGCAGTTCTTC
16,TRBD2,-,TRBJ2-1,TRBV15,CATSRDISGGSNEQFF,TGTGCCACCAGCAGAGATATTAGCGGGGGGTCCAATGAGCAGTTCTTC
13,TRBD2,-,TRBJ2-1,TRBV3-1,CASNPSGGNEQFF,TGTGCCAGCAACCCTAGCGGGGGCAATGAGCAGTTCTTC
16,-,many,TRBJ2-7,TRBV9,CASSVDSETDSYEQYF,TGTGCCAGCAGCGTAGATTCTGAGACCGACTCCTACGAGCAGTACTTC
15,TRBD2,-,TRBJ2-2,TRBV5-4,CASSLELAVSGELFF,TGTGCCAGCAGCTTGGAACTAGCGGTCTCCGGGGAGCTGTTTTTT
14,TRBD2,-,TRBJ2-7,TRBV7-9,CASSPGRDPYEQYF,TGTGCCAGCAGTCCCGGGAGGGACCCCTACGAGCAGTACTTC
16,TRBD2,few,TRBJ2-1,TRBV7-9,CASSLGGPSGGYEQFF,TGTGCCAGCAGCTTAGGAGGCCCTAGCGGGGGGTATGAGCAGTTCTTC
14,TRBD1,-,TRBJ1-4,TRBV6-2/TRBV6-3,CASRPGQENEKLFF,TGTGCCAGCAGACCCGGACAGGAGAATGAAAAACTGTTTTTT